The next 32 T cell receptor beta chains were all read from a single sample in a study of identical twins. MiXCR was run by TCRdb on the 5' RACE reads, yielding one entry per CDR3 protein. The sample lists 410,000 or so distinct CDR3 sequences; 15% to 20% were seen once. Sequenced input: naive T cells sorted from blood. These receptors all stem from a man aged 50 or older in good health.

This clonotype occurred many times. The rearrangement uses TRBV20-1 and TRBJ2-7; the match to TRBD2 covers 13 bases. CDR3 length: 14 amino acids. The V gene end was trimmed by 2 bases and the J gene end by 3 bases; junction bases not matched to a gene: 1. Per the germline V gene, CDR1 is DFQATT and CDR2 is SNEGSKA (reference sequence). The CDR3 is CSARRLAGGYEQYF. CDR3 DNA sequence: TGCAGTGCTAGACGACTAGCGGGGGGCTACGAGCAGTACTTC.

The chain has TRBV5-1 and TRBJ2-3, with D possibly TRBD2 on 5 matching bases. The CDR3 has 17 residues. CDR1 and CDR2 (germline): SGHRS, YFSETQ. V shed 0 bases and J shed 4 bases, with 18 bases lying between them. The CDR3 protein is CASSLDWPGFVSDTQYF. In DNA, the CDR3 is TGCGCCAGCAGCTTGGATTGGCCGGGGTTCGTGTCAGATACGCAGTATTTT.

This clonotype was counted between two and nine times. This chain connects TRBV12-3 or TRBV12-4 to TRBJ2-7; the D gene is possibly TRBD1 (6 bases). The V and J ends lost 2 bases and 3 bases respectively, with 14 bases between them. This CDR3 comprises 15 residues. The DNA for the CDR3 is TGTGCCAGCAGTTTATCCAGGACAGTTAACTACGAGCAGTACTTC. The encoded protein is CASSLSRTVNYEQYF.

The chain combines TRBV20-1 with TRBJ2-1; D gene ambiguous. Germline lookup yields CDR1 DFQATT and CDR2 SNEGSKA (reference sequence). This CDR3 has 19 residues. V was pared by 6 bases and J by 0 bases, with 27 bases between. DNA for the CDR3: TGCAGTGCGGACCCCGTCCCCAAAGACGTGTGGAGCTCCTACAATGAGCAGTTCTTC. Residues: CSADPVPKDVWSSYNEQFF.

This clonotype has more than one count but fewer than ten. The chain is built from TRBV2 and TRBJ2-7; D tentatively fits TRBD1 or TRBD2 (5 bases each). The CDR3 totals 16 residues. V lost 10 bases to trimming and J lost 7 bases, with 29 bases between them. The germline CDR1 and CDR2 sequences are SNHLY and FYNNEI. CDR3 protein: CATSERRTSRIGEQYF. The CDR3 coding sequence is TGTGCCACCAGCGAGAGGAGGACATCGCGGATTGGGGAGCAGTACTTC.

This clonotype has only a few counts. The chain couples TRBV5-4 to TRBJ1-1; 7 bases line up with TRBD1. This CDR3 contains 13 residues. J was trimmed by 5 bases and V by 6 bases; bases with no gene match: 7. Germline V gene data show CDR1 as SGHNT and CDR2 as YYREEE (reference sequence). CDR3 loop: CASKGGAWTEAFF. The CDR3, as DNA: TGTGCCAGCAAAGGGGGCGCGTGGACTGAAGCTTTCTTT.

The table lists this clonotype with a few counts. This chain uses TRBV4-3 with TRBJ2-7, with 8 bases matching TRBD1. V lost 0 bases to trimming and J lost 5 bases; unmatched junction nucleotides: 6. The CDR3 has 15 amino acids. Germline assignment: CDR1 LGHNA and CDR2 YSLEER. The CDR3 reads CASSQDTGTGDEQYF. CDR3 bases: TGCGCCAGCAGCCAAGATACAGGGACAGGTGACGAGCAGTACTTC.

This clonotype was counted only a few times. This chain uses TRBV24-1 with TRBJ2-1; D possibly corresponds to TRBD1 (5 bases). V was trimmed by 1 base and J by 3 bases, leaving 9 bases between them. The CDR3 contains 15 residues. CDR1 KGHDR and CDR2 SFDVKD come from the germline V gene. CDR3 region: CATSDFGASYNEQFF. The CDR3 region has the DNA TGTGCCACCAGTGATTTTGGGGCTAGCTACAATGAGCAGTTCTTC.

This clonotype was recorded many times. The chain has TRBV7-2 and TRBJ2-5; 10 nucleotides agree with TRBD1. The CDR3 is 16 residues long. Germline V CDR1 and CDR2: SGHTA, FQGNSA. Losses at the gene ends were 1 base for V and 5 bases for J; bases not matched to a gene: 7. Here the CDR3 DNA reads TGTGCCAGCAGCTTAGAGGGGACAGGGGTTAGGGAGACCCAGTACTTC. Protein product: CASSLEGTGVRETQYF.

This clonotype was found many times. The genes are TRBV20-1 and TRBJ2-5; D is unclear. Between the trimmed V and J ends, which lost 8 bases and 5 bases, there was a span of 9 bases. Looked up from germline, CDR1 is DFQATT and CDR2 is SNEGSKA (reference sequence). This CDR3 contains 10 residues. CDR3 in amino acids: CSYYSETQYF. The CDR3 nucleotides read TGCAGTTACTACTCGGAGACCCAGTACTTC.

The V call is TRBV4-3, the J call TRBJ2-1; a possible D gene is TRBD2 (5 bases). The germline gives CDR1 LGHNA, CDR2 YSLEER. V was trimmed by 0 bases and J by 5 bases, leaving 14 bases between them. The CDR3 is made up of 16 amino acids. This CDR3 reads CASSQDWASRDNEQFF. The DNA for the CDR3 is TGCGCCAGCAGCCAAGATTGGGCTAGCCGCGACAATGAGCAGTTCTTC.

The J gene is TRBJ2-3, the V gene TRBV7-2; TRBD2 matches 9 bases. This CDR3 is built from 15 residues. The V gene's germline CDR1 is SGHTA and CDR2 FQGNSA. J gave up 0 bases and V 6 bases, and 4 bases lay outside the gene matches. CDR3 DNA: TGTGCCAGCAGTCCTAGCGGGAAAAGCACAGATACGCAGTATTTT. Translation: CASSPSGKSTDTQYF.

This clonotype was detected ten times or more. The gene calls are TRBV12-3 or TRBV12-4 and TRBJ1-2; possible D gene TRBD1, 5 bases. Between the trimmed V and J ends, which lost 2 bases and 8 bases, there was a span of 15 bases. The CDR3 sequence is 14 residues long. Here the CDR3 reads CASSLRQGLIGYTF. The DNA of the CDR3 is TGTGCCAGCAGTTTAAGGCAGGGCCTAATCGGCTACACCTTC.

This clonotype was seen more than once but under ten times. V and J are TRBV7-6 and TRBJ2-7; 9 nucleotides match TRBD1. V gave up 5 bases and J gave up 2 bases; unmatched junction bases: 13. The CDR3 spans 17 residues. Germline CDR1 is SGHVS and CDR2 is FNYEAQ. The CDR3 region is CASSPIIQGASTYEQYF. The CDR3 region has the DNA TGTGCCAGCAGCCCCATAATACAGGGGGCCTCTACCTACGAGCAGTACTTC. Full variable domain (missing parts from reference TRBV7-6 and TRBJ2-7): GAGVSQSPRYKVTKRGQDVALRCDPISGHVSLYWYRQALGQGPEFLTYFNYEAQQDKSGLPNDRFSAERPEGSISTLTIQRTEQRDSAMYRCASSPIIQGASTYEQYFGPGTRLTVT.

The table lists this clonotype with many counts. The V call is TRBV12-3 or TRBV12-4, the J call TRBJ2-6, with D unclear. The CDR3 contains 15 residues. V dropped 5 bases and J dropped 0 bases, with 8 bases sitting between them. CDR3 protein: CASSDRDSGANVLTF. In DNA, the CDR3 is TGTGCCAGCAGTGACCGCGACTCTGGGGCCAACGTCCTGACTTTC.

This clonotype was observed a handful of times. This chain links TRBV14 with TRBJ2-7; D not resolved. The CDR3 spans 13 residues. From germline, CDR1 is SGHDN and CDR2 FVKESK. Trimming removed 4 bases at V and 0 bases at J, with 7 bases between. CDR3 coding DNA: TGTGCCAGCAGCCTCATTCTCTCCTACGAGCAGTACTTC. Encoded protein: CASSLILSYEQYF.

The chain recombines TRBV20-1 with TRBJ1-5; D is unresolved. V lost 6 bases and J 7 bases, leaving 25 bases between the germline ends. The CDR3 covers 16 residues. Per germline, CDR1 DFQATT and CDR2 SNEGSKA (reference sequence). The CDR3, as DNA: TGCAGTGCGAATCAGGAGTTTAGGTTTGTCGGGCAGCCCCAGCATTTT. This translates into CSANQEFRFVGQPQHF.

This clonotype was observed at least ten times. The CDR3 loop is CASSLTSGDNEQFF. The CDR3 DNA sequence: TGCGCCAGCAGCTTGACTAGCGGGGACAATGAGCAGTTCTTC. V usage is TRBV5-1 and J usage is TRBJ2-1, with TRBD2 identical over 10 bases. This CDR3 spans 14 amino acids. With 1 base clipped from V and 5 bases from J, the junction kept 0 bases outside the gene matches. Germline lookup yields CDR1 SGHRS and CDR2 YFSETQ.

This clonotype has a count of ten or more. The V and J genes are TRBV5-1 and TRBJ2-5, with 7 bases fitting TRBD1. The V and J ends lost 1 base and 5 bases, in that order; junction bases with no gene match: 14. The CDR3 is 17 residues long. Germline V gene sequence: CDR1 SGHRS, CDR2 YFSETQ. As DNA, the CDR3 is TGCGCCAGCAGCTTGACAGTACAGGGGCTTTCGATGGAGACCCAGTACTTC. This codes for CASSLTVQGLSMETQYF.

The CDR3: CASRTTGGPQFF. In DNA form, the CDR3 reads TGTGCCAGCAGAACGACAGGGGGCCCCCAGTTCTTC. The gene calls are TRBV28 and TRBJ2-1, with 10 positions matching TRBD1. Germline V gene data show CDR1 as MDHEN and CDR2 as SYDVKM. The CDR3 totals 12 residues. V was pared by 6 bases and J by 13 bases, with 6 bases of the junction left unmatched.

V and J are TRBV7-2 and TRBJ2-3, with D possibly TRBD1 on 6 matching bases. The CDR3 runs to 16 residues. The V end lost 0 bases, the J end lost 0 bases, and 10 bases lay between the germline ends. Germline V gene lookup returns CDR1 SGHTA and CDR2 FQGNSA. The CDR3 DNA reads TGTGCCAGCAGCTTAGCCAAACAGGGTAGCACAGATACGCAGTATTTT. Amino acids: CASSLAKQGSTDTQYF.

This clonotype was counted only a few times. The CDR3 loop reads CASRPGLAGGPGSYEQYF. In nucleotides, the CDR3 is TGTGCCAGCAGGCCGGGACTAGCGGGAGGGCCGGGCTCCTACGAGCAGTACTTC. The chain carries TRBV28 and TRBJ2-7; 16 positions agree with TRBD2. This CDR3 spans 18 amino acids. Germline lookup yields CDR1 MDHEN and CDR2 SYDVKM. J gave up 0 bases and V 6 bases, and 8 bases lay outside the gene matches.

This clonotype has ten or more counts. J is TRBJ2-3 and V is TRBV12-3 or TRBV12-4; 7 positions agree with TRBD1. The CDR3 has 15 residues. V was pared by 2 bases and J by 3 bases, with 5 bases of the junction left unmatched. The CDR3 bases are TGTGCCAGCAGTTTAAAACAGGGGAAAACAGATACGCAGTATTTT. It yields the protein CASSLKQGKTDTQYF.

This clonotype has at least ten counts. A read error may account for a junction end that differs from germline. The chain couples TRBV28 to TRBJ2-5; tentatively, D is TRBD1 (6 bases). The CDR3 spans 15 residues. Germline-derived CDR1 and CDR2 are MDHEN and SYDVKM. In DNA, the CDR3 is TGTGCCTGCAGGGTGACCTGGGGGCATGGGGGGACCCAGTACTTC. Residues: CACRVTWGHGGTQYF.

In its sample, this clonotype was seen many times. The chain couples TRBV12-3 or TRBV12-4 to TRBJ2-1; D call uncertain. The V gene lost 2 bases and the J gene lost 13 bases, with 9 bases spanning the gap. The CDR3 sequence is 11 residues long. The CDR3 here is CASSLSPAQFF. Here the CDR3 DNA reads TGTGCCAGCAGTTTAAGTCCGGCTCAGTTCTTC.

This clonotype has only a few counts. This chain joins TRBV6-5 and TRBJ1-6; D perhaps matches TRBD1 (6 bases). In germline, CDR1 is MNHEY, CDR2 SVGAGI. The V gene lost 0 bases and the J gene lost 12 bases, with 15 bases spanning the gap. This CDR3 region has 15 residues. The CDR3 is CASSYSQGLGGPLHF. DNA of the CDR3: TGTGCCAGCAGTTACTCGCAGGGGCTTGGGGGACCCCTCCACTTT.

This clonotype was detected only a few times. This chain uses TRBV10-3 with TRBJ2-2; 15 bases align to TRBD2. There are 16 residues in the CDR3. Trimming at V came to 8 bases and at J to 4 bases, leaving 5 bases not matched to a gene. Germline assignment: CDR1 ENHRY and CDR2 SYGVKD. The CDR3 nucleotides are TGTGCCATCGGCCAGGGACTAGCGGGGGGCACCGGGGAGCTGTTTTTT. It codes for CAIGQGLAGGTGELFF.

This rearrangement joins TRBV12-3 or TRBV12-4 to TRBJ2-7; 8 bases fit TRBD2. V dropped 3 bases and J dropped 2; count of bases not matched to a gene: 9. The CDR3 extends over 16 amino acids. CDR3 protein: CASSFSGDTRTYEQYF. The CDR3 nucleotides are TGTGCCAGCAGTTTTAGCGGGGACACTAGAACCTACGAGCAGTACTTC.

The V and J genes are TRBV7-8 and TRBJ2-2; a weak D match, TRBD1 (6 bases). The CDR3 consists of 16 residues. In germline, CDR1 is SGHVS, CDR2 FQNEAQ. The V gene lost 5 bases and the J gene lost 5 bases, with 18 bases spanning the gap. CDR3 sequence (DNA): TGTGCCAGCAGCCGAACCGGGACAATCGGTACCGGGGAGCTGTTTTTT. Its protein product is CASSRTGTIGTGELFF.

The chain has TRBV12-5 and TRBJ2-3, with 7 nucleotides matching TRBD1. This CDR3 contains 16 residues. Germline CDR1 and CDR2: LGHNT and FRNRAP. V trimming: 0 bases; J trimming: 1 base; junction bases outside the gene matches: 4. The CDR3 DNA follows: TGTGCTAGTGGTTTGGTTGGACAGGCAGGCACAGATACGCAGTATTTT. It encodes CASGLVGQAGTDTQYF.

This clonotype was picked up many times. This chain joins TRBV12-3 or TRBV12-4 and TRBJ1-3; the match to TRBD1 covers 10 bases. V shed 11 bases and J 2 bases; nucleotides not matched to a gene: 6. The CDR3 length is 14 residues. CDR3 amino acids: CAEGGTGAGNTIYF. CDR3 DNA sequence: TGTGCCGAAGGCGGGACAGGGGCTGGAAACACCATATATTTT.

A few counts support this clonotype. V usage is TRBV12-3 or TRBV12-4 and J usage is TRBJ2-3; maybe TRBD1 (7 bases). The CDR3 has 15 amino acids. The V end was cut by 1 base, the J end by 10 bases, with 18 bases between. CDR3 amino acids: CASSLGLAAGTAQYF. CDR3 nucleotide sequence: TGTGCCAGCAGTTTAGGGTTAGCGGCCGGGACAGCGCAGTATTTT.